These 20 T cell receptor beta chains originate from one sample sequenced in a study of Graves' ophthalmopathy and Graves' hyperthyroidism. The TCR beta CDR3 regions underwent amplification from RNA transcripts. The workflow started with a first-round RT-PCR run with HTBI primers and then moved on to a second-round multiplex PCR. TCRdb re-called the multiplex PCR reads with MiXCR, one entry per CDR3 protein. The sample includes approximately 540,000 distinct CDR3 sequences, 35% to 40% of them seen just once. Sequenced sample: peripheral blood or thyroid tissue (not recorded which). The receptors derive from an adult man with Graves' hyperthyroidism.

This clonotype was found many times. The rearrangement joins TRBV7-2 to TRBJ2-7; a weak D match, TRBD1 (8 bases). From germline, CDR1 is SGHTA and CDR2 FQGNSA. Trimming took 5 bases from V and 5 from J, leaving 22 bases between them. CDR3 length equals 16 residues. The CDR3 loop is CASSLRTGNREDEQYF. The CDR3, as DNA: TGTGCCAGCAGCCTTCGGACAGGGAATCGGGAGGACGAGCAGTACTTC.

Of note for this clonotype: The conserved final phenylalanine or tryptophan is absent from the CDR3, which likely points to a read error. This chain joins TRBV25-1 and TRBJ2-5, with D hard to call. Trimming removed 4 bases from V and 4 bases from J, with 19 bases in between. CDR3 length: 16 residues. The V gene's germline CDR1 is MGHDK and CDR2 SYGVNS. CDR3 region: CASSGPRLPSRETQYL. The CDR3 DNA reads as TGTGCCAGCAGTGGCCCCCGACTCCCAAGTCGAGAGACCCAGTACCTC.

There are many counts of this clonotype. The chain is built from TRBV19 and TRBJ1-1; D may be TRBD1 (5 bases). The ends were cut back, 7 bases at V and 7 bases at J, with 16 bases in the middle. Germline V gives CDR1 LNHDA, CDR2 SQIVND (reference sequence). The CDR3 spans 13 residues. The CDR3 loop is CASTPGQGGEAFF. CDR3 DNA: TGTGCCAGTACCCCGGGGCAGGGCGGTGAAGCTTTCTTT.

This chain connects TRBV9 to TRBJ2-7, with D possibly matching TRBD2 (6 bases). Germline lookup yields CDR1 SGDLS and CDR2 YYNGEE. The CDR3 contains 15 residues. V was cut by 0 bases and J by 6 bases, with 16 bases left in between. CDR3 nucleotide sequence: TGTGCCAGCAGCGTAGGGACCCTCCGGGAGTTCGAGCAGTACTTC. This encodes CASSVGTLREFEQYF.

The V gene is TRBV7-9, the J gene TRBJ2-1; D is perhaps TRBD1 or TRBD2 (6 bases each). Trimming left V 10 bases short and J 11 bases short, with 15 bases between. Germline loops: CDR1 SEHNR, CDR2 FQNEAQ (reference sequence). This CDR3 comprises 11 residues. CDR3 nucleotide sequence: TGTGCCATCACGAGGGGGGATAAGCAGTTCTTC. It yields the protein CAITRGDKQFF.

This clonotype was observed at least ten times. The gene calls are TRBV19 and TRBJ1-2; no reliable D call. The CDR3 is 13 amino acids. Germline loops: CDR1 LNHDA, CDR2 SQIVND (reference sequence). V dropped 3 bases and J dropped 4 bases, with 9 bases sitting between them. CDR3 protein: CASSIGFGYGYTF. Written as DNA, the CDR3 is TGTGCCAGTAGTATCGGGTTCGGCTATGGCTACACCTTC.

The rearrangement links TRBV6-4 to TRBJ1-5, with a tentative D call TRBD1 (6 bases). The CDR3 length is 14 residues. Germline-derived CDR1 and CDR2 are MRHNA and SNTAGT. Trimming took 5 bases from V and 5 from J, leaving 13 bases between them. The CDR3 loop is CASSRSAGDQPQHF. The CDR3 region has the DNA TGTGCCAGCAGTCGTTCTGCAGGGGATCAGCCCCAGCATTTT.

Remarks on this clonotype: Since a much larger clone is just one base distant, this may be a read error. The chain's CDR3 is CACSSTGIYEQYF. The CDR3 DNA reads as TGTGCCTGCAGCTCAACAGGTATCTACGAGCAGTACTTC. The chain joins TRBV5-6 to TRBJ2-7; D may be TRBD1 (5 bases). The germline gives CDR1 SGHDT, CDR2 YYEEEE. The CDR3 is 13 amino acids.

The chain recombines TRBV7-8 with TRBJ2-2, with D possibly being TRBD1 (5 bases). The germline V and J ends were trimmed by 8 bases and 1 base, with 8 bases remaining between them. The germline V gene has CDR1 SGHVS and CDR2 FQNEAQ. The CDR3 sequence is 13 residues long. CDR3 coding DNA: TGTGCCAGCGCAGGGCTGAACACCGGGGAGCTGTTTTTT. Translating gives CASAGLNTGELFF.

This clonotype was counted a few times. The CDR3 nucleotides read TGTGCCAGCAGTGAGGACTCCCACACAGATACGCAGTATTTT. It specifies CASSEDSHTDTQYF. The J gene is TRBJ2-3, the V gene TRBV2; a weak D match, TRBD2 (5 bases). Germline values: CDR1 SNHLY, CDR2 FYNNEI. V dropped 3 bases and J dropped 2 bases, with 9 bases sitting between them. The CDR3 is made up of 14 amino acids.

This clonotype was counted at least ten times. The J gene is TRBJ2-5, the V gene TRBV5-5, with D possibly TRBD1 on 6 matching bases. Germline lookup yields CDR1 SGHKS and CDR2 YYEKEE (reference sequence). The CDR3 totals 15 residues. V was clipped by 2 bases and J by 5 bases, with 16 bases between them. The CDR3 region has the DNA TGTGCCAGCAGCTTTTCCTTCACAGGGCGGGAGACCCAGTACTTC. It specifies CASSFSFTGRETQYF.

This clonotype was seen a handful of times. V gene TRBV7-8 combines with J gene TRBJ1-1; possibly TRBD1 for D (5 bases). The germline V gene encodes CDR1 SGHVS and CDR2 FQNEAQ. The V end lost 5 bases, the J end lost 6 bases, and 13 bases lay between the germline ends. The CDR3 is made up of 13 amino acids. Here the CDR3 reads CASSRQGWPEAFF. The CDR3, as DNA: TGTGCCAGCAGCCGCCAGGGTTGGCCTGAAGCTTTCTTT.

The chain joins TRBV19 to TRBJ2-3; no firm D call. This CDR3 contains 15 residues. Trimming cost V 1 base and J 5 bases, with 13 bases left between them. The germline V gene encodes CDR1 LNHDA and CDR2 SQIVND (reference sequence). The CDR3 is CASSIVRASVDTQYF. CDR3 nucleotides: TGTGCCAGTAGTATAGTCCGGGCAAGTGTAGATACGCAGTATTTT.

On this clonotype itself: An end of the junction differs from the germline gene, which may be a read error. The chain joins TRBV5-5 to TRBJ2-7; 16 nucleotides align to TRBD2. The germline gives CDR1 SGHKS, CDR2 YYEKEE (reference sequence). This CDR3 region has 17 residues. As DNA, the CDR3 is TGCGCCAGCAGCCAATTGGGACTAGCGGGAGGGAGCCACGAGCAGTACTTC. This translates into CASSQLGLAGGSHEQYF.

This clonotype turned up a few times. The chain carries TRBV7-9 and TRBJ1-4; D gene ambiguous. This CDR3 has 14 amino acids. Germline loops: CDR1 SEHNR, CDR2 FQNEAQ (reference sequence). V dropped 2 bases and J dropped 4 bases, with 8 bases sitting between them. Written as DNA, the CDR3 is TGTGCCAGCAGCTTATGGGAAGATAATGAAAAACTGTTTTTT. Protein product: CASSLWEDNEKLFF.

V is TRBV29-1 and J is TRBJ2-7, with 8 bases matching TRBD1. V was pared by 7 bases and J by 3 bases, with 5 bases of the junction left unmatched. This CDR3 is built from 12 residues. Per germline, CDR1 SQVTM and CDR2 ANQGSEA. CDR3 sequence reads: CSAGQGHYEQYF. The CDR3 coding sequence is TGCAGCGCCGGACAGGGACACTACGAGCAGTACTTC.

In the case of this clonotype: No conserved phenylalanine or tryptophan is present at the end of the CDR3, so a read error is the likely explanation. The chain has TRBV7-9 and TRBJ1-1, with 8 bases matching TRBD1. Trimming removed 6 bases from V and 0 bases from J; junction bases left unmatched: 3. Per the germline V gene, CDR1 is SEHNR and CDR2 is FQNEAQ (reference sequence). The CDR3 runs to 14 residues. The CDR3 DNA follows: TGTGCCAGCAGGTTGACAGGGGTGAACACTGAAGCTTTCCTT. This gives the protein CASRLTGVNTEAFL.

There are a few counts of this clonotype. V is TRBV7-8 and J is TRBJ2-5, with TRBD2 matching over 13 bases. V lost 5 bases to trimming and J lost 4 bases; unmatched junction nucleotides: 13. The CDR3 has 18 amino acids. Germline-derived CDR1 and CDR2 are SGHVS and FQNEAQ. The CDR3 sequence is CASSQGSGLAGLGETQYF. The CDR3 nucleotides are TGTGCCAGCAGCCAGGGTTCGGGACTAGCGGGACTGGGAGAGACCCAGTACTTC.

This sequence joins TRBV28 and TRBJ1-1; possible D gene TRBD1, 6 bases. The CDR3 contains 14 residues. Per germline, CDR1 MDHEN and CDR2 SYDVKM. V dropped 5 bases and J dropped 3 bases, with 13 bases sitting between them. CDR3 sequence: CASSRAGVDTEAFF. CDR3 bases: TGTGCCAGCAGTAGGGCAGGGGTAGACACTGAAGCTTTCTTT.

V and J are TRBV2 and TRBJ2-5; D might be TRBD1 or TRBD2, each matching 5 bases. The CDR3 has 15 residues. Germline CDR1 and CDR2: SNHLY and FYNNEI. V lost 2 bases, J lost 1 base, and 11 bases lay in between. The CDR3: CASSEFGDGQETQYF. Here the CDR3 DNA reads TGTGCCAGCAGTGAATTTGGGGACGGCCAAGAGACCCAGTACTTC.